This T cell receptor (beta chain) stems from a study of T cell repertoires in ileal Crohn's disease. About the study: The M6 sample came from neoterminal ileum during colonoscopy after surgery.

TCRdb's table, derived via immunoSEQ multiplex PCR, lists solely in-frame clones and lacks some. The table has about 13,000 clones, roughly 80% seen once; the top ten hold 17%. General study points: Clonal expansions were more frequent in active smokers than non-smokers at surgery. Compared with CD4 T cells, sorted CD8 cells carried more expanded clones.

The V and J ends lost 6 bases and 6 bases respectively, with 12 bases between them. This CDR3 is 14 amino acids long. Germline V gene lookup returns CDR1 LNHDA and CDR2 SQIVND (reference sequence). This clone was counted once. Its cognate antigen is unknown. The time point was: neoterminal ileum biopsy at postoperative endoscopy, about 6 months after surgery. Sequenced sample: ileal tissue. The chain couples TRBV19 to TRBJ1-6; tentative D call: TRBD1 (6 bases). This TCR was sampled from an adult with Crohn's disease. The CDR3 spells CASSSRGGNSPLHF. As DNA, the CDR3 is TGTGCCAGTAGCTCCAGGGGCGGTAATTCACCCCTCCACTTT. Based on the CDR3 plus reference TRBV19 and TRBJ1-6, the full variable domain is DGGITQSPKYLFRKEGQNVTLSCEQNLNHDAMYWYRQDPGQGLRLIYYSQIVNDFQKGDIAEGYSVSREKKESFPLTVTSAQKNPTAFYLCASSSRGGNSPLHFGNGTRLTVT.